This TCR beta chain is drawn from a study of T cell responses to AZD1222 COVID-19 vaccine. Regarding the study as a whole: Mostly white British, mostly female donors; authors suggested clonal diversity may be underestimated. The CD4 TCRs associated with vaccination extended across spike and predominated at 160-218 and 743-854.

As concerns this clone: Antigen specificity is unknown.

Using immunoSEQ multiplex PCR, the repertoire was profiled, and TCRdb retains in-frame clones only, with some absent. The sample shows 90,000 to 150,000 clones, about nine tenths of them seen only once. Germline V CDR1 and CDR2: MDHEN, SYDVKM. V shed 5 bases, J shed 2 bases, and the junction held 6 bases outside the gene matches. The CDR3 runs 15 residues. The material was peripheral blood, obtained on day 0 of AZD1222 vaccination. This chain connects TRBV28 to TRBJ2-5; 9 bases are a match to TRBD2. This TCR was recovered from an adult in good health. The CDR3, as DNA: TGTGCCAGCAGTAGCGCTAGCGGGGCTCAAGAGACCCAGTACTTC. Translating it yields CASSSASGAQETQYF.